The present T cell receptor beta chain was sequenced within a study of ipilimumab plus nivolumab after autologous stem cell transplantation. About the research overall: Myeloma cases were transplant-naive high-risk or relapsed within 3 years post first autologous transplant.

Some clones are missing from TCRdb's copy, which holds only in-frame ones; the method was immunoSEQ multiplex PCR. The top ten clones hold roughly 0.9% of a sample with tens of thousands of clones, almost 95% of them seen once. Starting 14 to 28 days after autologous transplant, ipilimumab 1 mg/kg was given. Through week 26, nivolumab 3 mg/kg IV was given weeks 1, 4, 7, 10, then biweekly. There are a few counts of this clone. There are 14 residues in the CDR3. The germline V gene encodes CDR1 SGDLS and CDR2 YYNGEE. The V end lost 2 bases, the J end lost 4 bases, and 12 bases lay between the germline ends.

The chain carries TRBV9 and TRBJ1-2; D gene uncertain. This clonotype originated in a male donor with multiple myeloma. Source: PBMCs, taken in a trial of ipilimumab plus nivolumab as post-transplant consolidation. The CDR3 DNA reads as TGTGCCAGCAGCGTCTCTAACAGCCCCTATGGCTACACCTTC. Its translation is CASSVSNSPYGYTF.